The next 7 T cell receptor beta chains were all read from a single sample in a study of T-cell memory formation after mild COVID-19. One entry per CDR3 protein, called by TCRdb with MiXCR from the 5' RACE reads. The data contain around 62,000 distinct CDR3 sequences, about 27% of them singletons. The sequenced material came from PBMCs or a T cell subset sorted from them (not recorded which). These receptors were taken from a man younger than 35 who had mild COVID-19 (a few samples of this study predate the infection). Cell type and time point are not known.

The CDR3 loop reads CSVEEENTDTQYF. The CDR3 coding sequence is TGCAGCGTTGAAGAAGAGAACACAGATACGCAGTATTTT. The V gene is TRBV29-1, the J gene TRBJ2-3, with no clear D. The V end was cut by 0 bases, the J end by 2 bases, with 6 bases between. The V gene's germline CDR1 is SQVTM and CDR2 ANQGSEA. This CDR3 is 13 amino acids long.

A few counts support this clonotype. The V call is TRBV7-6, the J call TRBJ1-6; 7 nucleotides match TRBD1. The CDR3 spans 13 residues. Germline trimming cut 5 bases from V and 9 bases from J; bases unmatched to any gene: 4. CDR1 and CDR2 (germline): SGHVS, FNYEAQ. The CDR3 loop reads CASSQGQSSPLHF. The CDR3 DNA reads as TGTGCCAGCAGCCAGGGACAGTCTTCACCCCTCCACTTT.

In this sample, this clonotype turned up a few times. CDR3 amino acids: CASRTGPYEQYF. The DNA of the CDR3 is TGCGCCAGCAGAACTGGCCCCTACGAGCAGTACTTC. V is TRBV10-2 and J is TRBJ2-7; D call uncertain. Per the germline V gene, CDR1 is WSHSY and CDR2 is SAAADI. Trimming stripped 6 bases from V and 2 bases from J, with 8 bases between. The CDR3 consists of 12 residues.

There are a few counts of this clonotype. The chain employs TRBV6-2 or TRBV6-3 and TRBJ2-7; D may correspond to TRBD1 or TRBD2 (5 bases each). Germline assignment: CDR1 MNHEY and CDR2 SVGEGT. This CDR3 has 14 residues. Trimming shortened V by 1 base and J by 2 bases, and 9 bases separated the two germline ends. CDR3 DNA: TGTGCCAGCAGTTACTACGGGGCTGCCTACGAGCAGTACGTC. Its translation: CASSYYGAAYEQYV.

This clonotype was detected only a few times. This chain links TRBV7-9 with TRBJ2-7, with 8 bases identical to TRBD1. Germline CDR1 reads SEHNR; CDR2 reads FQNEAQ (reference sequence). CDR3 length equals 14 residues. V was pared by 5 bases and J by 3 bases, with 6 bases of the junction left unmatched. CDR3 bases: TGTGCCAGCAGCGGGGGACAGGCAAGCTACGAGCAGTACTTC. As protein: CASSGGQASYEQYF.

There are a few counts of this clonotype. The chain carries TRBV27 and TRBJ2-7, with D possibly matching TRBD1 (5 bases). The CDR3 length is 13 residues. V was shortened by 5 bases and J by 3 bases, with 11 bases between the two germline ends. CDR1 MNHEY and CDR2 SMNVEV come from the germline V gene (reference sequence). The CDR3 DNA reads as TGTGCCAGCAGTACAGGAAGCCACTACGAGCAGTACTTC. Protein: CASSTGSHYEQYF.

J is TRBJ1-4 and V is TRBV7-9, with no clear D. CDR3 length: 15 residues. V dropped 7 bases and J dropped 4 bases, with 16 bases sitting between them. The V gene's germline CDR1 is SEHNR and CDR2 FQNEAQ (reference sequence). In DNA form, the CDR3 reads TGTGCCAGCACCTATCTCCCAGATATTAATGAAAAACTGTTTTTT. It is translated as CASTYLPDINEKLFF.